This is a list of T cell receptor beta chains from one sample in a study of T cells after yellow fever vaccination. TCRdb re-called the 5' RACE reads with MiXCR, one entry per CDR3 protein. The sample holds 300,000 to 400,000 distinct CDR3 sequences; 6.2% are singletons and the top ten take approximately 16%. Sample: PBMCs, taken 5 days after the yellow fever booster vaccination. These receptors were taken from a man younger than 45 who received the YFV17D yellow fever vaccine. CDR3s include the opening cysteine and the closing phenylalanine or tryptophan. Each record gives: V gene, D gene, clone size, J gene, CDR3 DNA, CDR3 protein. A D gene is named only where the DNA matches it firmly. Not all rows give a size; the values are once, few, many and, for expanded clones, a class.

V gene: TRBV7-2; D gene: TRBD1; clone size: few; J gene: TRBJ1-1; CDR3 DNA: TGTGCCAGCAGCGGACAGGGGCGTGAAGCTTTCTTT; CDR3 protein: CASSGQGREAFF
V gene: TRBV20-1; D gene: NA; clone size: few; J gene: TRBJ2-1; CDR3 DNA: TGCAGTGCTCCCGGACAGCAATCCTACAATGAGCAGTTCTTC; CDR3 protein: CSAPGQQSYNEQFF
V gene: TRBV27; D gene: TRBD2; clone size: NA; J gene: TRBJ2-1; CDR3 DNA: TGTGCCACTCAGGGACTAGTCTACAATGAGCAGTTCTTC; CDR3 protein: CATQGLVYNEQFF
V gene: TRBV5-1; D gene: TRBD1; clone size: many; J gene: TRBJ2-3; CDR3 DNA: TGCGCCAGCAGCTTGGTGGGGACAGCTAGCACAGATACGCAGTATTTT; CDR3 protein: CASSLVGTASTDTQYF
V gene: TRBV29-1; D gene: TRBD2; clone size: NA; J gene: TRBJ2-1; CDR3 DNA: TGCAGCGTCCTAGCGGATAACAATGAGCAGTTCTTC; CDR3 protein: CSVLADNNEQFF
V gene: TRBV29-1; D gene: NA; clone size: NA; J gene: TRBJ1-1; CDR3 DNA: TGCAGCGTTGAAGATCAGAGGGACACTGAAGCTTTCTTT; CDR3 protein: CSVEDQRDTEAFF
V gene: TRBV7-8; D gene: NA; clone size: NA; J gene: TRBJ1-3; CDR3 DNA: TGTGCCAGCAGCTTAGGTTACTCGGGTGGAAACACCATATATTTT; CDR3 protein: CASSLGYSGGNTIYF
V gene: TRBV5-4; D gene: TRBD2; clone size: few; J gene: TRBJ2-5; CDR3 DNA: TGTGCCAGCAGCTTGCTAGCGGGGACTAAAGAGACCCAGTACTTC; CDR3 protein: CASSLLAGTKETQYF
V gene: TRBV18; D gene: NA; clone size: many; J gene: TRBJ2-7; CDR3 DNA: TGTGCCAGCTCACCACAAACTACAGGGTTATACGAGCAGTACTTC; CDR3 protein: CASSPQTTGLYEQYF
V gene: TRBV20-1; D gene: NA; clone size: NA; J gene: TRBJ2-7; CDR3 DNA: TGCAGTGCTGAACTCGACAGGTCCGGCGAGCAGTACTTC; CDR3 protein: CSAELDRSGEQYF
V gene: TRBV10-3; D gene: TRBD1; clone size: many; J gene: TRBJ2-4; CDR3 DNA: TGTGCCATAGCGGACAGGGGGCAGGAAAACATTCAGTACTTC; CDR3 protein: CAIADRGQENIQYF
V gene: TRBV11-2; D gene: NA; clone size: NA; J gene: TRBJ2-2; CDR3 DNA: TGTGCCAGCAGCGTAGGACAGCTGGCGAACACCCGGGAGCTGTTTTTT; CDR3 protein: CASSVGQLANTRELFF
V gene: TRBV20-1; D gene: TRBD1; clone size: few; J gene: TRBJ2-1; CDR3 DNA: TGCAGTGCGCTGGGACAGTCCTACAATGAGCAGTTCTTC; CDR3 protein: CSALGQSYNEQFF
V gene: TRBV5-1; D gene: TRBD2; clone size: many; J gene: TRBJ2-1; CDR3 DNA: TGTGCCAGCAGCTTGGAACTAGCGGGAGCAAATGAGCAGTTCTTC; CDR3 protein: CASSLELAGANEQFF
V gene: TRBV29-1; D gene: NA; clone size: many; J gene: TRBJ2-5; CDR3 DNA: TGCAGCGCAGTCAGGGCAGTGGGAGAGGAGACCCAGTACTTC; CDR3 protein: CSAVRAVGEETQYF
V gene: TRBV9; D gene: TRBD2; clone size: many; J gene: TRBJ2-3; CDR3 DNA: TGTGCCAGCACCAGAACTAGCGGGAGTACAGATACGCAGTATTTT; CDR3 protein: CASTRTSGSTDTQYF
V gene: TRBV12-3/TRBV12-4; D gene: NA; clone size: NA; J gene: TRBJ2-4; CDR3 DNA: TGTGCCAGCAGTCAATACCTCGTAGCTAAAAACATTCAGTACTTC; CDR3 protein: CASSQYLVAKNIQYF
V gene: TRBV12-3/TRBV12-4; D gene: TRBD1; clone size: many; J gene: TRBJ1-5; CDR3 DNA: TGTGCCAGCAGCTTCACAGGGGGCGGGGGTCAGCCCCAGCATTTT; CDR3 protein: CASSFTGGGGQPQHF
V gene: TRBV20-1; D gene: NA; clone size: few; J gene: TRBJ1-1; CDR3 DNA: TGCAGTGCTCAAACGGCAGGGTTGGACACTGAAGCTTTCTTT; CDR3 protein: CSAQTAGLDTEAFF
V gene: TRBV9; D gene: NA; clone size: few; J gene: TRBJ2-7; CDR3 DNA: TGTGCCAGCAGCGTAACACCTGGGACACACTACGAGCAGTACTTC; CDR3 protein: CASSVTPGTHYEQYF
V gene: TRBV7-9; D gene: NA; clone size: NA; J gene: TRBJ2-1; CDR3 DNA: TGTGCCAGCAGCTTAGCCCCGTTACATGAGCAGTTCTTC; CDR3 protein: CASSLAPLHEQFF
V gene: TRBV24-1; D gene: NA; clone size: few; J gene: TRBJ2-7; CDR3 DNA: TGTGCCACCAGTGTCCACGGAAAATACGAGCAGTACTTC; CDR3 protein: CATSVHGKYEQYF
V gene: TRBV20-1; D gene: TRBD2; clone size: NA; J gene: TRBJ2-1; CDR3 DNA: TGCAGTGCTAGAAGGGGACTACCATACAATGAGCAGTTCTTC; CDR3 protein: CSARRGLPYNEQFF
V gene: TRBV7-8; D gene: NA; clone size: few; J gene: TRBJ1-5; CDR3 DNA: TGTGCCAGCAGCTGGGCTCAGGGTAGCAATCAGCCCCAGCATTTT; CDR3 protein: CASSWAQGSNQPQHF
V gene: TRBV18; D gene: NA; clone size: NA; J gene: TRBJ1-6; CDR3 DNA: TGTGCCAGCTCACTTAAGACAGGATTTCCACCCCTCCACTTT; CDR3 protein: CASSLKTGFPPLHF
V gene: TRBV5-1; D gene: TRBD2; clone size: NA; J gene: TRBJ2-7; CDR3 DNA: TGCGCCAGCAGCTCGTACCCCACTAGCGGGAAAACCTACGAGCAGTACTTC; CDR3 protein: CASSSYPTSGKTYEQYF
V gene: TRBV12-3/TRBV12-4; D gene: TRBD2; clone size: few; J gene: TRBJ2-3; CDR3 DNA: TGTGCCAGCAGTGAACTAGCGACCCATGGTACATCTAGCACAGATACGCAGTATTTT; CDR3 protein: CASSELATHGTSSTDTQYF
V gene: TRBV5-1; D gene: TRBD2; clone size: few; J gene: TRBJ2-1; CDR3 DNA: TGCGCCAGCAGCTTGGCTAGCGGGAGTCCTAGCAATGAGCAGTTCTTC; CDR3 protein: CASSLASGSPSNEQFF
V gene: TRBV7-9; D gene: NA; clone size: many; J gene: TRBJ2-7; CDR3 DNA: TGTGCCAGCAGCTTCGGACGGACCACCTACGAGCAGTACTTC; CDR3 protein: CASSFGRTTYEQYF
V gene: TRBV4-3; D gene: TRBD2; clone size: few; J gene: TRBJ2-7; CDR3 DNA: TGCGCCAGCAGCCAGCGCACCGCGGGGACTAGCATCTTTTACGAGCAGTACTTC; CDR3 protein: CASSQRTAGTSIFYEQYF
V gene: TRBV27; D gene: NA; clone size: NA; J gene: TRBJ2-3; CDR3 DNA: TGTGCCAGCAGTCCGTTGGGGGGCGACACTAGCACAGATACGCAGTATTTT; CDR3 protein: CASSPLGGDTSTDTQYF
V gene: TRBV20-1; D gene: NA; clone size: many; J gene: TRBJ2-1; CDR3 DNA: TGCAGTGCTAGGGGTGAGCAGTTCTTC; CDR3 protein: CSARGEQFF
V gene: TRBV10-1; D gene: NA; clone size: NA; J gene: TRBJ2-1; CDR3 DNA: TGCGCCAGCAGTGAGTTTGGGACTCTCGATGAGCAGTTCTTC; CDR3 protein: CASSEFGTLDEQFF
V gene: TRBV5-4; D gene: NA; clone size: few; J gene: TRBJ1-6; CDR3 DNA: TGTGCCAGCAGCGGGTTTAATTCACCCCTCCACTTT; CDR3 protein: CASSGFNSPLHF
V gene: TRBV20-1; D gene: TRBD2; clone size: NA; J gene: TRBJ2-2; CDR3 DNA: TGCAGTGCTAGAGATCTGAAGCGGGAGGACACCGGGGAGCTGTTTTTT; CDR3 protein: CSARDLKREDTGELFF
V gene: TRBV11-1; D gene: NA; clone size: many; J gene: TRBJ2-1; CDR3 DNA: TGTGCCAGCAGCCTGGCGGGGGCCAATGAGCAGTTCTTC; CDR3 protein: CASSLAGANEQFF
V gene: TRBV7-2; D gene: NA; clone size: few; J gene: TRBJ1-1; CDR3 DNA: TGTGCCAGCAGCTCCGATATGTGGGGAGGAACTGAAGCTTTCTTT; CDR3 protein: CASSSDMWGGTEAFF
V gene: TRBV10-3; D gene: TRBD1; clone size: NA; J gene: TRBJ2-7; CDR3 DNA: TGTGCCATCAGTCCAGACAGGGGGAGCTCCTACGAGCAGTACTTC; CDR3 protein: CAISPDRGSSYEQYF
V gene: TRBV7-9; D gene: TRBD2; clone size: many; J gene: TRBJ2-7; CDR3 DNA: TGTGCCAGCAGCCCTACCGGGACTAGCGGGGGGTCCTACGAGCAGTACTTC; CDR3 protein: CASSPTGTSGGSYEQYF
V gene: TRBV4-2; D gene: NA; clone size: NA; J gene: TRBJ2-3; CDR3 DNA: TGTGCCAGCAGCCCGAACGGCGGTGCCCTAAACAGTTTTGGTACGCAGTATTTT; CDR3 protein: CASSPNGGALNSFGTQYF
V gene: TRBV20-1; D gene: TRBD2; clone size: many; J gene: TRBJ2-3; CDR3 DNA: TGCAGTGCTACCGGGGGTTCCGGACTAGTCGCCACAGATACGCAGTATTTT; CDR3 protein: CSATGGSGLVATDTQYF
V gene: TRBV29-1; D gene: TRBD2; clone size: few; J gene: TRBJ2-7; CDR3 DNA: TGCAGCGCCTTAGGACTAGCGGGAATCGACGAGCAGTACTTC; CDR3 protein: CSALGLAGIDEQYF
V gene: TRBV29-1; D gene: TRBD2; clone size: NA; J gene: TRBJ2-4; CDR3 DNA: TGCAGCGTTCGGACTAGCGGTACTTCCAAAAACATTCAGTACTTC; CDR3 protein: CSVRTSGTSKNIQYF
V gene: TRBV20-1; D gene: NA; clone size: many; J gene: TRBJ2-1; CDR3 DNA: TGCAGTGTTCGTGGGGACGGCTCCTACAATGAGCAGTTCTTC; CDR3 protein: CSVRGDGSYNEQFF
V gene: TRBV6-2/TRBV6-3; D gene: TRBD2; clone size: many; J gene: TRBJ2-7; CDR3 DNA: TGTGCCAGCACCCCGACTAGCGGGGCCTACGAGCAGTACTTC; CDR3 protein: CASTPTSGAYEQYF